This paragraph reports one TCR beta chain. Its antigen is undetermined. This entry is derived from a study of shared clonotypes between healthy human individuals. General study points: It was expected that sequencing depth would affect clonotype sharing among donors. Sorted-subset sequencing was shown by rarefaction to be incomplete despite large depth.

CDR3 size: 14 residues. Germline V lookup: CDR1 SGDLS, CDR2 YYNGEE. Trimming took 7 bases from V and 4 from J, leaving 17 bases between them. Genomic DNA of every subset was divided equally among multiple immunoSEQ plates. Libraries were prepared by immunoSEQ multiplex PCR; TCRdb keeps only in-frame clonotypes and omits some of them. The repertoire holds roughly 2,000,000 clones, with 85% to 95% as singletons. Positively selected for CCR7, the CD45RO-negative cells used as naive CD8 cells excluded terminally differentiated effector memory CD45RA+ cells. Every one of the donors was a Caucasian adult that lived in Nashville, Tennessee.

V is TRBV9 and J is TRBJ2-5; D is possibly TRBD2 (5 bases). The sequence derives from a man aged 18-30 years in good health. Some clones in this sample may be carry-over from other donors' samples. Sequencing input: naive CD8+ T cells from PBMCs. CDR3 sequence (DNA): TGTGCCAGCTCACGAGACGGGGAGAGAGAGACCCAGTACTTC. Protein product: CASSRDGERETQYF.